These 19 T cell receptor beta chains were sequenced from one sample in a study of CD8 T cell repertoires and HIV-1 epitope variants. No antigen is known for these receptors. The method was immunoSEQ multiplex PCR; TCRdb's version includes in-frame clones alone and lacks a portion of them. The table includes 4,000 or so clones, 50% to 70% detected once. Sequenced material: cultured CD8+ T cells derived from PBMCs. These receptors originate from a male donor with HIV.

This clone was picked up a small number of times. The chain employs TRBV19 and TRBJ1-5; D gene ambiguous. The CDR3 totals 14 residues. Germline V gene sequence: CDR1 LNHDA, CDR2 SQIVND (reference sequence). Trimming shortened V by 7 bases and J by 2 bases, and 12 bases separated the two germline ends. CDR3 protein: CASTIFNGNQPQHF. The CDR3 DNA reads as TGTGCCAGTACTATTTTTAATGGCAATCAGCCCCAGCATTTT.

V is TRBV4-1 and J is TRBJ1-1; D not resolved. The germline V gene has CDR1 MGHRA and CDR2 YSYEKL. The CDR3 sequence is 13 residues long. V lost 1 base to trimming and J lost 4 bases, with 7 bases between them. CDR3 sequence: CASSQGRGTEAFF. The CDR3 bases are TGCGCCAGCAGCCAAGGAAGAGGCACTGAAGCTTTCTTT.

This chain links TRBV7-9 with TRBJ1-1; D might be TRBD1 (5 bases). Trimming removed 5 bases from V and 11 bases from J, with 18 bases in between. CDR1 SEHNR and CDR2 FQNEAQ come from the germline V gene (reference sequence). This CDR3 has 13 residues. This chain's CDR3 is CASSPPGGLGAFF. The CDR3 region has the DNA TGTGCCAGCAGCCCCCCCGGGGGGTTGGGGGCTTTCTTT.

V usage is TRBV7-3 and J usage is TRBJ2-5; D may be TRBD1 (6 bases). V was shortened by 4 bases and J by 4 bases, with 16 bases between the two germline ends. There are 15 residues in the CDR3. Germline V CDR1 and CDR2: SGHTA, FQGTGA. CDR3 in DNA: TGTGCCAGCAGCTCTCAGGGGAGTGTGGGAGAGACCCAGTACTTC. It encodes CASSSQGSVGETQYF.

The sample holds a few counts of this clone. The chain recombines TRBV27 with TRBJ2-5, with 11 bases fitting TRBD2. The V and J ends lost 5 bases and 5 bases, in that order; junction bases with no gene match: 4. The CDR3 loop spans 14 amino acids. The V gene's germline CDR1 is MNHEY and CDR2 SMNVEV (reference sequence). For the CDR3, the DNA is TGTGCCAGCAGTATGGGACTAGCGGCGGAGACCCAGTACTTC. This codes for CASSMGLAAETQYF.

CDR3 loop: CASSSSPQRNEKLFF. The CDR3 DNA sequence: TGTGCCAGCAGTTCCTCACCACAGAGGAATGAAAAACTGTTTTTT. The genes are TRBV6-5 and TRBJ1-4; no definite D call. Trimming stripped 4 bases from V and 5 bases from J, with 14 bases between. The CDR3 totals 15 residues. Germline assignment: CDR1 MNHEY and CDR2 SVGAGI.

The CDR3 coding sequence is TGTGCCAGCAGTGAGCGGGGGGGCACAGATACGCAGTATTTT. Protein product: CASSERGGTDTQYF. This chain joins TRBV6-4 and TRBJ2-3; 8 positions agree with TRBD2. With V trimmed by 3 bases and J by 1 base, 0 bases remained unmatched. CDR1 MRHNA and CDR2 SNTAGT come from the germline V gene. The CDR3 is 14 residues long.

In nucleotides, the CDR3 is TGCAGCGTTTCTGACGGACTAACTGGAAACACCATATATTTT. This gives the protein CSVSDGLTGNTIYF. The chain uses TRBV29-1 and TRBJ1-3; D not resolved. The CDR3 runs to 14 residues. CDR1 SQVTM and CDR2 ANQGSEA come from the germline V gene. V lost 5 bases and J 2 bases, leaving 13 bases between the germline ends. Filled out from reference TRBV29-1 and TRBJ1-3, the complete variable domain reads SAVISQKPSRDICQRGTSLTIQCQVDSQVTMMFWYRQQPGQSLTLIATANQGSEATYESGFVIDKFPISRPNLTFSTLTVSNMSPEDSSIYLCSVSDGLTGNTIYFGEGSWLTVV.

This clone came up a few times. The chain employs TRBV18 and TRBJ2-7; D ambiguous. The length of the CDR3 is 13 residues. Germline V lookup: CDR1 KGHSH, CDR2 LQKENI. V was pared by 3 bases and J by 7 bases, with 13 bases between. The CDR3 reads CASSPTDRLEQYF. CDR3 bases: TGTGCCAGCTCACCCACCGACCGATTGGAGCAGTACTTC.

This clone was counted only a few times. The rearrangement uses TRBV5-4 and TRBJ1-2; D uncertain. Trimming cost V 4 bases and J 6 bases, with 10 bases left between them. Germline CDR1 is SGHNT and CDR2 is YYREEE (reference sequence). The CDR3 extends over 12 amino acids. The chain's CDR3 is CASSPEGNGYTF. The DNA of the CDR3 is TGTGCCAGCAGCCCCGAAGGGAATGGCTACACCTTC.

The CDR3 spells CARSALPSGPSSYNEQFF. CDR3 coding DNA: TGTGCCAGAAGCGCCCTACCTAGCGGCCCTAGCTCCTACAATGAGCAGTTCTTC. V and J are TRBV5-3 and TRBJ2-1; 7 bases align to TRBD2. TRBV5-3 counts as an open reading frame of uncertain function. This CDR3 spans 18 amino acids. V shed 4 bases, J shed 0 bases, and the junction held 13 bases outside the gene matches.

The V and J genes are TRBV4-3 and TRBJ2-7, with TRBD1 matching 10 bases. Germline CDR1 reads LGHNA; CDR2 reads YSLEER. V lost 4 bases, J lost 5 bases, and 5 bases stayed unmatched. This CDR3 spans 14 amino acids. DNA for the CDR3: TGCGCCAGCAGCCCAAAAGGACAGGGGGACGAGCAGTACTTC. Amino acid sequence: CASSPKGQGDEQYF.

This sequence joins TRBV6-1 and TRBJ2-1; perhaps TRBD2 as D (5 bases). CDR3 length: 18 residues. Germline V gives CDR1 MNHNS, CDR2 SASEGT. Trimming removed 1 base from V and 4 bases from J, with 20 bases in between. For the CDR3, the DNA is TGTGCCAGCAGTGAAGGTTGGCGGGTTCGGTTGGGGTACAATGAGCAGTTCTTC. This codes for CASSEGWRVRLGYNEQFF.

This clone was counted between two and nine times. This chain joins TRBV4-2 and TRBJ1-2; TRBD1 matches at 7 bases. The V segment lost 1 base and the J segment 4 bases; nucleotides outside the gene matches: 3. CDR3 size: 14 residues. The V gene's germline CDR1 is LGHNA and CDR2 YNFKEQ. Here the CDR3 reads CASSQVRDSYGYTF. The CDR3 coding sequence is TGTGCCAGCAGCCAAGTGAGGGACAGCTATGGCTACACCTTC.

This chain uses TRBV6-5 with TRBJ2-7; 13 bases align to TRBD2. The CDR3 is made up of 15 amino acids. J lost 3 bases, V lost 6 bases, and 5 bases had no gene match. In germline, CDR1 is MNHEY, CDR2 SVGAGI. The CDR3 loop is CASRELAGGNYEQYF. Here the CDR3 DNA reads TGTGCCAGCAGAGAACTAGCGGGAGGGAACTACGAGCAGTACTTC.

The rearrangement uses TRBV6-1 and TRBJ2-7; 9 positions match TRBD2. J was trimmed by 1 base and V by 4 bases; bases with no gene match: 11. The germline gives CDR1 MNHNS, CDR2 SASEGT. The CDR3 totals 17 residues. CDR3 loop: CASSASVVAGDSYEQYF. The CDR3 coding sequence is TGTGCCAGCAGTGCCTCGGTGGTAGCGGGAGATTCCTACGAGCAGTACTTC.

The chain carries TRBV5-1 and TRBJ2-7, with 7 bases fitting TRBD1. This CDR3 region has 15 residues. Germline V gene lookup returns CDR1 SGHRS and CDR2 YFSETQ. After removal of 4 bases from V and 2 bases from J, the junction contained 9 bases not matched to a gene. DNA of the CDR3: TGCGCCAGCAGCCCGGACAGGTTCGAGACCTACGAGCAGTACTTC. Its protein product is CASSPDRFETYEQYF.

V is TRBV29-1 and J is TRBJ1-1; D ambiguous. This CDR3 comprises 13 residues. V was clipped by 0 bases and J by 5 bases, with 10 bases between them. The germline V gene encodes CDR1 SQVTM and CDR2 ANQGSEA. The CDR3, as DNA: TGCAGCGTTGAAGAGAAGGGCCGAACTGAAGCTTTCTTT. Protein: CSVEEKGRTEAFF.

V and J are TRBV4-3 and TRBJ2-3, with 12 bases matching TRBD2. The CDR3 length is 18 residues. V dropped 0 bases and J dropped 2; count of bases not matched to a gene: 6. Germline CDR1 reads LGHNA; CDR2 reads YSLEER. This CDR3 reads CASSQDLPSGGVTDTQYF. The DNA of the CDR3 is TGCGCCAGCAGCCAAGATCTCCCTAGCGGGGGGGTCACAGATACGCAGTATTTT.